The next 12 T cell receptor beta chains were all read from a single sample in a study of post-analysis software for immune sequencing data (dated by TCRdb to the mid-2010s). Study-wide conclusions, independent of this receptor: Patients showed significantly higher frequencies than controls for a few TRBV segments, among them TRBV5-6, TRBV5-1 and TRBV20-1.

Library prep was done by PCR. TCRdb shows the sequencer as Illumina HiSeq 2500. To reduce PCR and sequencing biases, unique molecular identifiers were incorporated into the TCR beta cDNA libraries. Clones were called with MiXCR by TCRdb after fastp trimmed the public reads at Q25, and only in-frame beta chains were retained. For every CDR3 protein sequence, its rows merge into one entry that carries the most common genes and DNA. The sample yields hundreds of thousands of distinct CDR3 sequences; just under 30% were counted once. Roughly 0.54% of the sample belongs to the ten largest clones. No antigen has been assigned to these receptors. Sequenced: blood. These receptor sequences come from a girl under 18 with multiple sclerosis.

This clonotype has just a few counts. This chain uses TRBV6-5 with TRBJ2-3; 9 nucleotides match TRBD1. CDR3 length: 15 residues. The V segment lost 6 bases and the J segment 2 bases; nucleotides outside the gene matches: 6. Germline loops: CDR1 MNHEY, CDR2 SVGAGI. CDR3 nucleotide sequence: TGTGCCAGCAGCCTTACAGGGGGCAACACAGATACGCAGTATTTT. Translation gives CASSLTGGNTDTQYF.

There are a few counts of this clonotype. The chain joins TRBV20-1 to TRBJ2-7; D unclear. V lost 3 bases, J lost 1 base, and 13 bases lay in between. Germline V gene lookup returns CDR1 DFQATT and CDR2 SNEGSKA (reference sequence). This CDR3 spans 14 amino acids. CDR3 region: CSASNVVRSYEQYF. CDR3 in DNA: TGCAGTGCTAGTAACGTCGTTCGGTCCTACGAGCAGTACTTC.

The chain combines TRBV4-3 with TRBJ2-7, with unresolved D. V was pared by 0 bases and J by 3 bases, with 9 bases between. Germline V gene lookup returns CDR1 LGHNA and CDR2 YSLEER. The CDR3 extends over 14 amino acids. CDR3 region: CASSQEFGDYEQYF. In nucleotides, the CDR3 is TGCGCCAGCAGCCAAGAATTCGGAGACTACGAGCAGTACTTC.

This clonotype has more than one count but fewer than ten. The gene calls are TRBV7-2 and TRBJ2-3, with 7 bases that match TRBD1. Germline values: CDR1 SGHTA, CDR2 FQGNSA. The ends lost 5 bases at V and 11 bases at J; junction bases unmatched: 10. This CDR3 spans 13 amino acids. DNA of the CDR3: TGTGCCAGCAGCGGCCCCGGGACAGTGAAGCAGTATTTT. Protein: CASSGPGTVKQYF.

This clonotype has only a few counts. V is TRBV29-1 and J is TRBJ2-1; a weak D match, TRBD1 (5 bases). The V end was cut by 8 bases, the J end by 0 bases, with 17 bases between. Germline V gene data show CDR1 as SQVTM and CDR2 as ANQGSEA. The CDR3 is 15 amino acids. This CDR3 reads CSTKPGLDSYNEQFF. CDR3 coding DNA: TGCAGCACCAAGCCAGGGCTTGACTCCTACAATGAGCAGTTCTTC.

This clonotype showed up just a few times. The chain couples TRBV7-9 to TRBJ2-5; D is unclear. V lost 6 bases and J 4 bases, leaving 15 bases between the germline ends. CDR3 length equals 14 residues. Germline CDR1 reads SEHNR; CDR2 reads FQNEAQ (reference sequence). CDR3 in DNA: TGTGCCAGCAGGCCTACAGCTGTTGGAGAGACCCAGTACTTC. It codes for CASRPTAVGETQYF.

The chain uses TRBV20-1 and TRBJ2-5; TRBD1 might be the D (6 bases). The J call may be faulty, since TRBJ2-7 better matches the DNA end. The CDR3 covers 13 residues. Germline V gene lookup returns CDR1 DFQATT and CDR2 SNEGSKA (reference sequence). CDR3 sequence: CSASKAGVYEQYF. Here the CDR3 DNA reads TGCAGTGCTAGTAAGGCAGGGGTCTACGAGCAGTACTTC.

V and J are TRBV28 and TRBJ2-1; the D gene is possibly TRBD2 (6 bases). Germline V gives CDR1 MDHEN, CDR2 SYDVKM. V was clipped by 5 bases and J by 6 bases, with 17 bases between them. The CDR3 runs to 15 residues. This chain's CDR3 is CASSRAGFASNEQFF. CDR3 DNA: TGTGCCAGCAGTCGTGCGGGATTCGCGAGCAATGAGCAGTTCTTC.

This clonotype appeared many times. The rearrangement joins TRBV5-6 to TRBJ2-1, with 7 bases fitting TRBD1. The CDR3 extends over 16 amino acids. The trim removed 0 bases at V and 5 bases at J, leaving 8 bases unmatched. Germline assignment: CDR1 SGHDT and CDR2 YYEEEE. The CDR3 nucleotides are TGTGCCAGCAGCTTGGGACAGGGCGAGATTCACAATGAGCAGTTCTTC. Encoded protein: CASSLGQGEIHNEQFF.

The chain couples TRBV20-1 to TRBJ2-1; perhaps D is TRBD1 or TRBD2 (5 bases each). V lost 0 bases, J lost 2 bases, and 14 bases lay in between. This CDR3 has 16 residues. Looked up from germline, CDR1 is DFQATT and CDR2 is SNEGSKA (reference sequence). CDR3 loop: CSARDRRLGAYNEQFF. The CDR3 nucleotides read TGCAGTGCTAGAGATCGGCGTTTGGGGGCCTACAATGAGCAGTTCTTC.

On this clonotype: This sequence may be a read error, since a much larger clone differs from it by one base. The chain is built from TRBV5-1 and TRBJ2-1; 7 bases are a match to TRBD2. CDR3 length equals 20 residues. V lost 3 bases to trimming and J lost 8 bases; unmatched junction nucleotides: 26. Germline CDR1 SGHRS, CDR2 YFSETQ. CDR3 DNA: TGCGCCAGCAGCTGGAAGGGGCCTAGCGGTGACACGGACGTAACTCATGAGCAGTTCTTC. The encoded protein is CASSWKGPSGDTDVTHEQFF.

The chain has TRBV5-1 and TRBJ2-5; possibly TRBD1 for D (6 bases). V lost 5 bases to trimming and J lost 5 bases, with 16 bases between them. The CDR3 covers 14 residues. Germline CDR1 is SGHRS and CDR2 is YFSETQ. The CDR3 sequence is CASRNPGQKETQYF. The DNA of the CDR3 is TGCGCCAGCAGAAATCCGGGACAAAAGGAGACCCAGTACTTC.